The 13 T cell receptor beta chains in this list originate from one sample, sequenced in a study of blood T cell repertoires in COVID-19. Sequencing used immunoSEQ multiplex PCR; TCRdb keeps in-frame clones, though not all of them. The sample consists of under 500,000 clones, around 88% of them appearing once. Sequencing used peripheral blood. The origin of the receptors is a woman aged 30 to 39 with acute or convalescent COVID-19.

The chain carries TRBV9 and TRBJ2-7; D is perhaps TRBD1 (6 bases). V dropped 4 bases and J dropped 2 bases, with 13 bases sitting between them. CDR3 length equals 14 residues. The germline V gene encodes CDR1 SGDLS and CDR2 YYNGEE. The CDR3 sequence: CASSHGTPTYEQYF. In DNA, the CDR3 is TGTGCCAGCAGCCACGGGACACCAACCTACGAGCAGTACTTC.

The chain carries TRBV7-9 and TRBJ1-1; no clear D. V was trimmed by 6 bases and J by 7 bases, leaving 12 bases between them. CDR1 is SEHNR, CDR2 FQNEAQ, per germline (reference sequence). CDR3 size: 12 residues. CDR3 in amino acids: CASSTQAREAFF. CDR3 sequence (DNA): TGTGCCAGCAGTACTCAGGCCCGTGAAGCTTTCTTT.

For the CDR3, the DNA is TGTGCCAGCAGCTTCACGGACAGGGTACCCTACAATGAGCAGTTCTTC. Protein: CASSFTDRVPYNEQFF. The V gene is TRBV7-3, the J gene TRBJ2-1, with TRBD1 matching over 8 bases. From germline, CDR1 is SGHTA and CDR2 FQGTGA. V shed 3 bases, J shed 2 bases, and the junction held 6 bases outside the gene matches. The CDR3 is made up of 16 amino acids.

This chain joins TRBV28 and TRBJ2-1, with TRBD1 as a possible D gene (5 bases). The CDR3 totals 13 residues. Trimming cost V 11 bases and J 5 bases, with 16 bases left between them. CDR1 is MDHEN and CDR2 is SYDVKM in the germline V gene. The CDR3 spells CAATRRQNNEQFF. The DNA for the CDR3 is TGTGCCGCAACAAGGAGACAGAACAATGAGCAGTTCTTC.

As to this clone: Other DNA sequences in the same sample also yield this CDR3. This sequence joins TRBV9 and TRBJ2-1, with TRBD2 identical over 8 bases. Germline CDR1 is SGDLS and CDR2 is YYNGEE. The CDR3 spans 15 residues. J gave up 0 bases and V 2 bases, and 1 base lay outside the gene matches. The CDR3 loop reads CASSVSGDSYNEQFF. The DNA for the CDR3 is TGTGCCAGCAGCGTTAGCGGGGACTCCTACAATGAGCAGTTCTTC. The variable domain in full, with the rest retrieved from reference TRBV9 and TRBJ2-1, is DSGVTQTPKHLITATGQRVTLRCSPRSGDLSVYWYQQSLDQGLQFLIQYYNGEERAKGNILERFSAQQFPDLHSELNLSSLELGDSALYFCASSVSGDSYNEQFFGPGTRLTVL.

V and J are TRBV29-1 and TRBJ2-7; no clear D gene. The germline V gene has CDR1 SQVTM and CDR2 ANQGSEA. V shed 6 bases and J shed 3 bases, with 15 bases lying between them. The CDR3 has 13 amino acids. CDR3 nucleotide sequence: TGCAGCGTCGCCCTACCTACCTACTACGAGCAGTACTTC. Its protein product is CSVALPTYYEQYF.

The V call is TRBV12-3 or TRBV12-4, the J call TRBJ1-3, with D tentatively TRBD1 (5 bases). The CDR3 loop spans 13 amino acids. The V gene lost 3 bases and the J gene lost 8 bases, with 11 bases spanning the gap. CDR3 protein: CASSFAGGDTIYF. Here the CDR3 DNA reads TGTGCCAGCAGTTTCGCGGGGGGGGACACCATATATTTT.

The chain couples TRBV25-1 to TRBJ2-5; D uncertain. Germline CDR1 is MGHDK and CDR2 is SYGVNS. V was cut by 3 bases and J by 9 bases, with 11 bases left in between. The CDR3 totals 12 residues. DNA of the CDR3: TGTGCCAGCAGTGATACGGCCCGGGCCCAGTACTTC. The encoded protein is CASSDTARAQYF.

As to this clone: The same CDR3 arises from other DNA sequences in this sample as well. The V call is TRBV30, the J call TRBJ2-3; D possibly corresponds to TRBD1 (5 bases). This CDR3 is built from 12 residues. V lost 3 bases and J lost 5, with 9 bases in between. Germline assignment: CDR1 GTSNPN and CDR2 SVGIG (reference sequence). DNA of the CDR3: TGTGCCTGGAGCGCTACAGGAGATACGCAGTATTTT. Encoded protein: CAWSATGDTQYF.

CDR3 sequence reads: CASSSGGITEAFF. CDR3 bases: TGTGCCAGCAGCTCTGGGGGGATCACTGAAGCTTTCTTT. V gene TRBV12-3 or TRBV12-4 combines with J gene TRBJ1-1, with D perhaps TRBD1 (5 bases). This CDR3 is built from 13 residues. V lost 6 bases to trimming and J lost 4 bases, with 12 bases between them.

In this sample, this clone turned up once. CDR3 region: CASSLRDNNSPLHF. The CDR3 coding sequence is TGTGCCAGCAGCTTAAGAGACAATAATTCACCCCTCCACTTT. The chain carries TRBV7-8 and TRBJ1-6; D is undetermined. The germline V gene encodes CDR1 SGHVS and CDR2 FQNEAQ. CDR3 length equals 14 residues. Trimming left V 2 bases short and J 5 bases short, with 7 bases between.

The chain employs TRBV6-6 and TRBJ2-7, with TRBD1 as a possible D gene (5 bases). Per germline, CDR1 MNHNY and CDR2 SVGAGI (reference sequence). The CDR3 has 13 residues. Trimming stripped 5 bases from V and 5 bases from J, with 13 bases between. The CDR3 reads CASSAGHFDEQYF. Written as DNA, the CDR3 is TGTGCCAGCAGTGCAGGGCATTTCGACGAGCAGTACTTC.

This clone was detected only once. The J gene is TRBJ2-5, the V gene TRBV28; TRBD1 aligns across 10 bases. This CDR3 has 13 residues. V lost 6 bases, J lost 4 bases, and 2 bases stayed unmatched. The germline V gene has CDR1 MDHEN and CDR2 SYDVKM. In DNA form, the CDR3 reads TGTGCCAGCAGGACAGGGGGCGGAGAGACCCAGTACTTC. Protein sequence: CASRTGGGETQYF. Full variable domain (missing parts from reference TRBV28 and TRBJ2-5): DVKVTQSSRYLVKRTGEKVFLECVQDMDHENMFWYRQDPGLGLRLIYFSYDVKMKEKGDIPEGYSVSREKKERFSLILESASTNQTSMYLCASRTGGGETQYFGPGTRLLVL.